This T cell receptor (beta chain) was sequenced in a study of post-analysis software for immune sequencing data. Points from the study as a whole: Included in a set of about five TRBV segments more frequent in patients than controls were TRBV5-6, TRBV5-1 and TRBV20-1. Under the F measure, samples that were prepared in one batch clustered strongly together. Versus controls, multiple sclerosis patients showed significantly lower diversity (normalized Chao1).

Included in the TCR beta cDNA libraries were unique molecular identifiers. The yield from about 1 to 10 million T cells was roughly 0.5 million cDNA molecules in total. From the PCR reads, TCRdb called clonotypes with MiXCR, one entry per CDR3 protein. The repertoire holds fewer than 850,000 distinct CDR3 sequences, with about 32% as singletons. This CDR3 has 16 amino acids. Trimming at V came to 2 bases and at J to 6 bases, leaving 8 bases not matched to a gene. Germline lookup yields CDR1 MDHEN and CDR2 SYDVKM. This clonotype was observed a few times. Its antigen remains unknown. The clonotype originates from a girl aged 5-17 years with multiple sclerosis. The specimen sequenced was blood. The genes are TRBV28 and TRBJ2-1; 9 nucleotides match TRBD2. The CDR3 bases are TGTGCCAGCAGTTTAAATTATGCGGGAGGGGCCAATGAGCAGTTCTTC. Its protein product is CASSLNYAGGANEQFF.